Listed here are 28 T cell receptor beta chains from one sample, sequenced in a study of beta chain features in type 1 diabetes. TCRB transcripts that were expressed got sequenced, as all of the isolated RNA had been reverse transcribed. The table came from immunoSEQ multiplex PCR; TCRdb's copy has only in-frame clones and leaves some out. The profile shows around 300,000 clones, 15% of them singletons. Their antigen targets remain unknown. Study-wide results and caveats: TCRB CDR3s from Type 1 diabetes patients were moderately but significantly shorter in all four CD4+ subsets.

The sequencing input was naive CD4+ T cells from blood. All receptors come from a man in his late teens or twenties with type 1 diabetes.

This clone was picked up a small number of times. The chain uses TRBV5-1 and TRBJ1-4, with D maybe TRBD1 (6 bases). Deletions cut 0 bases from V and 8 bases from J, with 14 bases between. This CDR3 comprises 15 residues. CDR1 is SGHRS and CDR2 is YFSETQ in the germline V gene. CDR3 region: CASSLENRVGEKLFF. CDR3 coding DNA: TGCGCCAGCAGCTTGGAAAACAGGGTTGGGGAAAAACTGTTTTTT.

The chain couples TRBV5-4 to TRBJ2-7; TRBD2 matches at 8 bases. V trimming: 4 bases; J trimming: 3 bases; junction bases outside the gene matches: 6. Germline loops: CDR1 SGHNT, CDR2 YYREEE (reference sequence). The CDR3 consists of 14 residues. CDR3 sequence (DNA): TGTGCCAGCAGCCCCCTCGGGGGGGACTACGAGCAGTACTTC. It yields the protein CASSPLGGDYEQYF.

The chain couples TRBV27 to TRBJ2-1, with 10 bases that match TRBD2. From germline, CDR1 is MNHEY and CDR2 SMNVEV (reference sequence). This CDR3 comprises 17 residues. Unmatched junction bases numbered 11, after V lost 3 bases and J lost 6 bases. For the CDR3, the DNA is TGTGCCAGCAGTTTCCTCTCGACTAGCGGGTCATCCAATGAGCAGTTCTTC. Translation: CASSFLSTSGSSNEQFF.

The chain links TRBV7-9 to TRBJ2-5; the match to TRBD1 covers 9 bases. This CDR3 comprises 14 residues. Germline trimming cut 3 bases from V and 11 bases from J; bases unmatched to any gene: 10. The germline V gene has CDR1 SEHNR and CDR2 FQNEAQ (reference sequence). This CDR3 is CASSFADRGGEQYF. CDR3 nucleotides: TGTGCCAGCAGCTTCGCAGACAGGGGGGGAGAGCAGTACTTC. The full variable domain, rest sourced from reference TRBV7-9 and TRBJ2-5, is DTGVSQNPRHKITKRGQNVTFRCDPISEHNRLYWYRQTLGQGPEFLTYFQNEAQLEKSRLLSDRFSAERPKGSFSTLEIQRTEQGDSAMYLCASSFADRGGEQYFGPGTRLLVL.

V and J are TRBV4-2 and TRBJ1-5; the D gene is possibly TRBD1 (5 bases). CDR1 and CDR2 from the germline V gene are LGHNA and YNFKEQ. The CDR3 has 16 residues. V was pared by 3 bases and J by 4 bases, with 16 bases between. CDR3 coding DNA: TGTGCCAGCAGCCACGCAGGGTCGGGTCTTAATCAGCCCCAGCATTTT. Protein: CASSHAGSGLNQPQHF.

This clone turned up a few times. The rearrangement joins TRBV21-1 to TRBJ2-7; TRBD1 was called by the table and not checked on the DNA. TRBV21-1 is classified as a pseudogene. This CDR3 is built from 13 residues. This chain's CDR3 is CASNDRGSYEQYF. The DNA of the CDR3 is TGTGCCAGCAACGACAGGGGGTCCTACGAGCAGTACTTC.

As for this clone: Other DNA variants within this sample encode the same CDR3. This chain joins TRBV5-1 and TRBJ2-2, with D maybe TRBD1 (6 bases). This CDR3 contains 14 residues. Germline loops: CDR1 SGHRS, CDR2 YFSETQ. Trimming took off 2 bases at V and 1 base at J, with 6 bases between the two ends. CDR3 in DNA: TGCGCCAGCAGCTTAGGGGGGAACACCGGGGAGCTGTTTTTT. This translates into CASSLGGNTGELFF.

The chain joins TRBV4-3 to TRBJ1-1; D unclear. Germline CDR1 and CDR2: LGHNA and YSLEER. Trimming took off 0 bases at V and 9 bases at J, with 11 bases between the two ends. This CDR3 is 13 amino acids long. CDR3 region: CASSQEVEGKAFF. For the CDR3, the DNA is TGCGCCAGCAGCCAAGAAGTTGAGGGTAAAGCTTTCTTT.

This chain links TRBV4-3 with TRBJ1-2, with TRBD1 matching 7 bases. Trimming removed 3 bases from V and 2 bases from J; junction bases left unmatched: 6. This CDR3 region has 15 residues. Germline values: CDR1 LGHNA, CDR2 YSLEER. The CDR3 loop reads CASSHTGARNYGYTF. The CDR3 DNA follows: TGCGCCAGCAGCCATACAGGGGCCAGAAACTATGGCTACACCTTC.

This sequence joins TRBV27 and TRBJ2-5; 8 nucleotides align to TRBD2. Germline assignment: CDR1 MNHEY and CDR2 SMNVEV (reference sequence). Unmatched junction bases numbered 4, after V lost 5 bases and J lost 2 bases. The CDR3 runs 14 residues. The CDR3, as DNA: TGTGCCAGCAGTGTGTTAGCGGGACAAGAGACCCAGTACTTC. Amino acid sequence: CASSVLAGQETQYF.

J is TRBJ2-1 and V is TRBV18; 7 nucleotides match TRBD2. The length of the CDR3 is 15 residues. Germline V gene data show CDR1 as KGHSH and CDR2 as LQKENI. Trimming cost V 3 bases and J 5 bases; bases outside gene matches: 7. CDR3 loop: CASSPGSGGNNEQFF. DNA for the CDR3: TGTGCCAGCTCACCGGGGTCGGGAGGTAACAATGAGCAGTTCTTC. The full variable domain, its missing parts supplied by reference TRBV18 and TRBJ2-1, is NAGVMQNPRHLVRRRGQEARLRCSPMKGHSHVYWYRQLPEEGLKFMVYLQKENIIDESGMPKERFSAEFPKEGPSILRIQQVVRGDSAAYFCASSPGSGGNNEQFFGPGTRLTVL.

This clone was seen a few times. This sequence joins TRBV9 and TRBJ2-7; maybe TRBD2 (6 bases). The ends were cut back, 3 bases at V and 6 bases at J, with 13 bases in the middle. The CDR3 is made up of 13 amino acids. CDR1 is SGDLS and CDR2 is YYNGEE in the germline V gene. CDR3 sequence (DNA): TGTGCCAGCAGCGCCGGGAGTTCCCTCGAGCAGTACTTC. The encoded protein is CASSAGSSLEQYF. The full variable domain, rest sourced from reference TRBV9 and TRBJ2-7, is DSGVTQTPKHLITATGQRVTLRCSPRSGDLSVYWYQQSLDQGLQFLIQYYNGEERAKGNILERFSAQQFPDLHSELNLSSLELGDSALYFCASSAGSSLEQYFGPGTRLTVT.

This clone was seen only a few times. This chain connects TRBV4-3 to TRBJ2-7, with 10 bases identical to TRBD1. The CDR3 extends over 18 amino acids. The junction had 11 bases not matched to a gene; V was cut back by 0 bases and J by 3 bases. From germline, CDR1 is LGHNA and CDR2 YSLEER. The CDR3 sequence is CASSQDLGTGVLFYEQYF. The CDR3 DNA reads TGCGCCAGCAGCCAAGATCTGGGGACAGGGGTTCTTTTCTACGAGCAGTACTTC.

This chain connects TRBV4-1 to TRBJ2-1; 7 bases are shared with TRBD2. The CDR3 consists of 15 residues. From germline, CDR1 is MGHRA and CDR2 YSYEKL. The J segment lost 5 bases and the V segment lost 1 base, leaving 5 bases of the junction unmatched. In nucleotides, the CDR3 is TGCGCCAGCAGCCAAGTGGGGGGGTACAACAATGAGCAGTTCTTC. Amino acid sequence: CASSQVGGYNNEQFF.

V is TRBV18 and J is TRBJ2-7; TRBD1 is a possible D gene (6 bases). The CDR3 runs 16 residues. V dropped 2 bases and J dropped 5 bases, with 19 bases sitting between them. CDR1 and CDR2 (germline): KGHSH, LQKENI. In DNA form, the CDR3 reads TGTGCCAGCTCACCATGGGGGCCAGGGAGAAACAACGAGCAGTACTTC. Its protein product is CASSPWGPGRNNEQYF.

In its sample, this clone was seen a few times. The rearrangement links TRBV4-1 to TRBJ2-7; D not certain. Trimming removed 0 bases at V and 3 bases at J, with 6 bases between. CDR3 length equals 13 residues. From germline, CDR1 is MGHRA and CDR2 YSYEKL. CDR3 residues: CASSQELGYEQYF. The CDR3 coding sequence is TGCGCCAGCAGCCAAGAACTTGGCTACGAGCAGTACTTC.

This clone turned up a few times. V and J are TRBV5-1 and TRBJ2-1; D gene unclear. Germline V gene sequence: CDR1 SGHRS, CDR2 YFSETQ. The CDR3 has 15 residues. Trimming left V 0 bases short and J 0 bases short, with 7 bases between. As DNA, the CDR3 is TGCGCCAGCAGCTTGGGGCCCAGCTCCTACAATGAGCAGTTCTTC. Its protein product is CASSLGPSSYNEQFF.

CDR3 loop: CASSRDSFNQPQHF. The CDR3 DNA is TGCGCCAGCAGCCGGGACAGCTTCAATCAGCCCCAGCATTTT. The V and J genes are TRBV5-1 and TRBJ1-5, with 7 bases fitting TRBD1. The CDR3 runs to 14 residues. The junction had 4 bases not matched to a gene; V was cut back by 4 bases and J by 3 bases. Germline CDR1 and CDR2: SGHRS and YFSETQ.

In its sample, this clone was seen a few times. The rearrangement joins TRBV28 to TRBJ1-2; 9 positions agree with TRBD1. Losses at the gene ends were 5 bases for V and 8 bases for J; bases not matched to a gene: 6. The CDR3 loop spans 13 amino acids. Per germline, CDR1 MDHEN and CDR2 SYDVKM. The CDR3 coding sequence is TGTGCCAGCAGTCCGGGACAGGGACCCGGCTACACCTTC. It codes for CASSPGQGPGYTF.

The V gene is TRBV5-6, the J gene TRBJ2-5, with D unclear. The CDR3 sequence is 15 residues long. Trimming pared 0 bases from V and 0 bases from J, leaving 9 bases between. Per germline, CDR1 SGHDT and CDR2 YYEEEE. This chain's CDR3 is CASSLVTAYQETQYF. CDR3 DNA: TGTGCCAGCAGCTTGGTAACAGCTTACCAAGAGACCCAGTACTTC.

V usage is TRBV18 and J usage is TRBJ1-2; weak D call: TRBD1 (5 bases). Germline lookup yields CDR1 KGHSH and CDR2 LQKENI. V dropped 2 bases and J dropped 8 bases, with 18 bases sitting between them. The CDR3 is 15 residues long. DNA of the CDR3: TGTGCCAGCTCACCAAGTACGGGGGAGTTGGGCGGCTACACCTTC. Translated, it gives CASSPSTGELGGYTF.

The chain is built from TRBV29-1 and TRBJ1-1; D may be TRBD1 (5 bases). V was shortened by 1 base and J by 4 bases, with 10 bases between the two germline ends. This CDR3 comprises 13 residues. CDR1 and CDR2 from the germline V gene are SQVTM and ANQGSEA. The CDR3 is CSVEGREATEAFF. The CDR3 bases are TGCAGCGTTGAAGGCAGGGAGGCCACTGAAGCTTTCTTT.

This clone came up a few times. The gene calls are TRBV7-9 and TRBJ2-5; D might be TRBD1 (5 bases). The CDR3 is 17 amino acids. CDR1 SEHNR and CDR2 FQNEAQ come from the germline V gene (reference sequence). V lost 1 base and J 6 bases, leaving 21 bases between the germline ends. The CDR3 region has the DNA TGTGCCAGCAGCTTAGTAGTTGGTCGCAGGGTTTCGAAGACCCAGTACTTC. This codes for CASSLVVGRRVSKTQYF.

V gene TRBV11-2 combines with J gene TRBJ2-1; 10 bases are a match to TRBD2. The CDR3 length is 16 residues. Germline loops: CDR1 SGHAT, CDR2 FQNNGV. V dropped 1 base and J dropped 9; count of bases not matched to a gene: 9. The CDR3 protein is CASSLVASGGSREQFF. CDR3 nucleotides: TGTGCCAGCAGCTTAGTAGCTAGCGGGGGTTCACGTGAGCAGTTCTTC.

The chain carries TRBV30 and TRBJ2-1, with 9 bases aligning to TRBD2. CDR3 size: 17 residues. V was pared by 1 base and J by 5 bases, with 12 bases of the junction left unmatched. CDR1 and CDR2 (germline): GTSNPN, SVGIG (reference sequence). The CDR3 DNA reads TGTGCCTGGAGTGCCTGGATAGGCGGGAGGGCACACAATGAGCAGTTCTTC. It codes for CAWSAWIGGRAHNEQFF.

This clone was detected only a few times. This chain joins TRBV5-1 and TRBJ2-3; D possibly corresponds to TRBD1 (5 bases). The CDR3 has 17 amino acids. Germline CDR1 and CDR2: SGHRS and YFSETQ. The germline V and J ends were trimmed by 0 bases and 0 bases, with 14 bases remaining between them. The CDR3, as DNA: TGCGCCAGCAGCTTGGTGCCGGACAACCTTAGCACAGATACGCAGTATTTT. This sequence encodes CASSLVPDNLSTDTQYF.

This chain's CDR3 is CASSPRQGALAGELFF. CDR3 nucleotide sequence: TGTGCCAGCAGCCCGAGACAGGGGGCTTTGGCCGGGGAGCTGTTTTTT. V usage is TRBV7-8 and J usage is TRBJ2-2; 10 bases agree with TRBD1. V gave up 5 bases and J gave up 6 bases; unmatched junction bases: 9. CDR3 length: 16 residues. Germline V gene lookup returns CDR1 SGHVS and CDR2 FQNEAQ.

This clone was detected only a few times. V gene TRBV4-1 combines with J gene TRBJ2-3, with D possibly matching TRBD2 (6 bases). The germline V gene encodes CDR1 MGHRA and CDR2 YSYEKL. V lost 4 bases to trimming and J lost 2 bases, with 19 bases between them. CDR3 size: 17 residues. CDR3 in DNA: TGCGCCAGCAGCCGCGCTGGGACTCCCGGTTCCACAGATACGCAGTATTTT. It is translated as CASSRAGTPGSTDTQYF.